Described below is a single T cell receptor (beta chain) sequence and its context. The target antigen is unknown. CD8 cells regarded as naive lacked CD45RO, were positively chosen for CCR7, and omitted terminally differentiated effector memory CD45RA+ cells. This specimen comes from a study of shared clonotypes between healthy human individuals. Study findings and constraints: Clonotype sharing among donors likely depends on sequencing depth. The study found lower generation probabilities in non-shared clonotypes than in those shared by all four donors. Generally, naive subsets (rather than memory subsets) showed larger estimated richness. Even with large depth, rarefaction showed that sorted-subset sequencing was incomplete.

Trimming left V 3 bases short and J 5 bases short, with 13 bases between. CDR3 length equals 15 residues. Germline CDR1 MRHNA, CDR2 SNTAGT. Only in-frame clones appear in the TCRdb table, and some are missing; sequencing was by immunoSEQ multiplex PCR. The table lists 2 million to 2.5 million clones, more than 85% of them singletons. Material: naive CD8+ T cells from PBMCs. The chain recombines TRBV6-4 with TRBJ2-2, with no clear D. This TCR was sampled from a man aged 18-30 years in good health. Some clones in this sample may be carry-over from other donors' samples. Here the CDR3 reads CASSESPSLTGELFF. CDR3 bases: TGTGCCAGCAGTGAGTCCCCCAGTCTAACCGGGGAGCTGTTTTTT.